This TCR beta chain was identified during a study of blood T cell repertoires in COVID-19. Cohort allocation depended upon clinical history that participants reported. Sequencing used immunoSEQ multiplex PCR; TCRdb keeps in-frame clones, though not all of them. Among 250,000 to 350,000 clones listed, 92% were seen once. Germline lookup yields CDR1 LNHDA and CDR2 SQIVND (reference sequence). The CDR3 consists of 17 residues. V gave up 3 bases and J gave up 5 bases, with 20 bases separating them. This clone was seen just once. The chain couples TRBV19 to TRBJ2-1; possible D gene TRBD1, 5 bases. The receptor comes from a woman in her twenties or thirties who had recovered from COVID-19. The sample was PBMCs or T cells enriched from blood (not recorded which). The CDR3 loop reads CASSIRLPMWGHNEQFF. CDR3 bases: TGTGCCAGTAGTATCCGGCTCCCCATGTGGGGCCACAATGAGCAGTTCTTC.